This passage covers 24 T cell receptor beta chains from one sample sequenced in a study of monozygotic twins with inflammatory bowel disease (dated by TCRdb to 2018 to 2020). The library was produced with 5' RACE. Sequencing was performed on an Illumina HiSeq 2500. Reprocessed by TCRdb, the reads give a single entry per CDR3 protein sequence, without DNA. This sample's table lists roughly 120,000 distinct CDR3 sequences. About an eighth of the sample belongs to the ten largest clones. Sample: blood. The receptor set was obtained from a human donor with ulcerative colitis or Crohn's disease, or a healthy co-twin of an affected twin (not recorded which).

V is TRBV6-1 and J is TRBJ2-1; TCRdb's assignment of TRBD1 cannot be checked, as there is no DNA. CDR3 length: 14 amino acids. Germline V gives CDR1 MNHNS, CDR2 SASEGT. This CDR3 is CASSDRQGVHEQFF.

The V gene is TRBV7-9, the J gene TRBJ1-3; there is no DNA to check the TCRdb D call of TRBD1. Germline CDR1 is SEHNR and CDR2 is FQNEAQ (reference sequence). The CDR3 runs to 16 residues. The CDR3 sequence is CASAMTRGSTGNTIYF.

The chain carries TRBV20-1 and TRBJ2-1; the D call from TCRdb, TRBD1, cannot be confirmed without DNA. The CDR3 covers 15 residues. Germline V CDR1 and CDR2: DFQATT, SNEGSKA (reference sequence). The CDR3 is CSATHRGSSYNEQFF.

The chain couples TRBV13 to TRBJ2-1; the D call of TRBD2 rests on TCRdb alone, since no DNA is present to check it. Germline V lookup: CDR1 PRHDT, CDR2 FYEKMQ (reference sequence). This CDR3 has 15 residues. This CDR3 reads CASSLAGGPRNEQFF.

The chain combines TRBV6-1 with TRBJ2-1; the TCRdb D gene call, TRBD1, has no DNA to confirm it. Germline CDR1 is MNHNS and CDR2 is SASEGT. The CDR3 spans 15 residues. CDR3 region: CASSPRVWVGDEQFF.

V is TRBV5-1 and J is TRBJ2-3. Per the germline V gene, CDR1 is SGHRS and CDR2 is YFSETQ. The CDR3 covers 14 residues. CDR3 loop: CASSLLTFTDTQYF.

The chain has TRBV29-1 and TRBJ2-2; the D call from TCRdb, TRBD1, cannot be confirmed without DNA. Germline V CDR1 and CDR2: SQVTM, ANQGSEA. This CDR3 is built from 15 residues. The CDR3 region is CSAAPDGLNTGELFF.

The chain employs TRBV27 and TRBJ2-6; there is no DNA to check the TCRdb D call of TRBD1. The CDR3 loop spans 20 amino acids. Germline V CDR1 and CDR2: MNHEY, SMNVEV (reference sequence). The CDR3 loop is CASSSDPQGGGLSGANVLTF.

V is TRBV3-1 and J is TRBJ2-3. The CDR3 totals 13 residues. Germline-derived CDR1 and CDR2 are LGHDT and YNNKEL (reference sequence). This chain's CDR3 is CASSQGLTDTQYF.

The V and J genes are TRBV7-9 and TRBJ1-1; the TRBD1 assignment by TCRdb is unverifiable without DNA. The germline gives CDR1 SEHNR, CDR2 FQNEAQ (reference sequence). The CDR3 extends over 14 amino acids. This chain's CDR3 is CASSPTAAATEAFF. Supplemented by reference TRBV7-9 and TRBJ1-1, the full variable domain reads DTGVSQNPRHKITKRGQNVTFRCDPISEHNRLYWYRQTLGQGPEFLTYFQNEAQLEKSRLLSDRFSAERPKGSFSTLEIQRTEQGDSAMYLCASSPTAAATEAFFGQGTRLTVV.

V gene TRBV28 combines with J gene TRBJ2-5; TCRdb calls TRBD1, which cannot be checked without DNA. This CDR3 region has 15 residues. Germline CDR1 MDHEN, CDR2 SYDVKM. CDR3 residues: CASSPLVDRGETQYF.

The gene calls are TRBV4-3 and TRBJ2-3; TCRdb designates TRBD2, a call that cannot be tested without DNA. The CDR3 contains 20 residues. Germline V gene sequence: CDR1 LGHNA, CDR2 YSLEER. The CDR3 reads CASSQAVGYLAGGPTDTQYF.

V gene TRBV2 combines with J gene TRBJ2-1; lacking DNA, the TRBD2 call made by TCRdb goes unchecked. Germline V lookup: CDR1 SNHLY, CDR2 FYNNEI. This CDR3 has 11 residues. CDR3 region: CASSELAYQFF.

The chain is built from TRBV7-2 and TRBJ1-5. There are 13 residues in the CDR3. Germline V CDR1 and CDR2: SGHTA, FQGNSA. CDR3 protein: CASSFDRSQPQHF. Looking up the rest from reference TRBV7-2 and TRBJ1-5 gives the full variable domain: GAGVSQSPSNKVTEKGKDVELRCDPISGHTALYWYRQSLGQGLEFLIYFQGNSAPDKSGLPSDRFSAERTGGSVSTLTIQRTQQEDSAVYLCASSFDRSQPQHFGDGTRLSIL.

The CDR3 reads CASRRTRGSPGANVLTF. The chain uses TRBV12-3 or TRBV12-4 and TRBJ2-6; no DNA is available, so the TRBD2 call from TCRdb remains unchecked. The CDR3 sequence is 17 residues long.

The gene calls are TRBV14 and TRBJ1-1. The CDR3 loop spans 15 amino acids. The germline V gene encodes CDR1 SGHDN and CDR2 FVKESK. The CDR3 loop reads CASSQLGRIRPEAFF.

V and J are TRBV5-4 and TRBJ1-6; the D call of TRBD1 rests on TCRdb alone, since no DNA is present to check it. This CDR3 spans 14 amino acids. CDR1 is SGHNT and CDR2 is YYREEE in the germline V gene (reference sequence). CDR3 residues: CASSGTAYNSPLHF.

CDR3 protein: CASSLKTGSIVEQFF. This chain connects TRBV7-2 to TRBJ2-1; TCRdb lists TRBD1, though no DNA is available to test this call. Germline assignment: CDR1 SGHTA and CDR2 FQGNSA. This CDR3 is built from 15 residues.

V gene TRBV11-2 combines with J gene TRBJ2-3. CDR1 is SGHAT, CDR2 FQNNGV, per germline. The CDR3 is made up of 15 amino acids. The CDR3 here is CASSLVGLNTDTQYF.

The J gene is TRBJ2-2, the V gene TRBV5-1. The germline CDR1 and CDR2 sequences are SGHRS and YFSETQ. The CDR3 length is 16 residues. The CDR3: CASSLTSASNTGELFF.

The chain recombines TRBV7-9 with TRBJ2-3. Germline V gene lookup returns CDR1 SEHNR and CDR2 FQNEAQ (reference sequence). The CDR3 is 15 amino acids. CDR3 loop: CASSLGAGVTDTQYF. Full variable domain (missing parts from reference TRBV7-9 and TRBJ2-3): DTGVSQNPRHKITKRGQNVTFRCDPISEHNRLYWYRQTLGQGPEFLTYFQNEAQLEKSRLLSDRFSAERPKGSFSTLEIQRTEQGDSAMYLCASSLGAGVTDTQYFGPGTRLTVL.

V usage is TRBV2 and J usage is TRBJ2-5. CDR1 and CDR2 from the germline V gene are SNHLY and FYNNEI. The CDR3 spans 13 residues. The CDR3 here is CASRLQIEETQYF.

This rearrangement joins TRBV5-5 to TRBJ1-5; without DNA, the TCRdb call of TRBD1 cannot be checked. The germline CDR1 and CDR2 sequences are SGHKS and YYEKEE (reference sequence). The CDR3 loop spans 14 amino acids. CDR3 in amino acids: CASSSQGAPQPQHF.

The chain couples TRBV5-1 to TRBJ1-1; TCRdb gives TRBD1 as the D gene, but with no DNA this cannot be confirmed. Germline V lookup: CDR1 SGHRS, CDR2 YFSETQ. The CDR3 spans 14 residues. The CDR3 is CASSPGQPNTEAFF.